One sample yielded the 24 T cell receptor beta chains listed below, sequenced in a study of blood T cell repertoires in COVID-19. Assay: immunoSEQ multiplex PCR; the TCRdb copy retains only in-frame clones and omits some. The table lists 250,000 to 350,000 clones, roughly 90% of them singletons. Material for sequencing was PBMCs or T cells enriched from blood (not recorded which). These receptors were collected from a woman aged 25 to 39 who had recovered from COVID-19.

The V and J genes are TRBV15 and TRBJ2-7; TRBD1 aligns across 8 bases. Germline CDR1 LNHNV, CDR2 YYDKDF (reference sequence). The CDR3 consists of 16 residues. V was pared by 0 bases and J by 9 bases, with 13 bases of the junction left unmatched. The CDR3 DNA sequence: TGTGCCACCAGCAGAGATTTAGGACAGGGAGCGTCCGGGCAGTACTTC. It is translated as CATSRDLGQGASGQYF.

The chain recombines TRBV28 with TRBJ1-3; 7 nucleotides match TRBD1. The CDR3 runs to 15 residues. Germline values: CDR1 MDHEN, CDR2 SYDVKM. Germline trimming cut 3 bases from V and 0 bases from J; bases unmatched to any gene: 2. Written as DNA, the CDR3 is TGTGCCAGCAGTTTCAGGGGGAGCTCTGGAAACACCATATATTTT. It specifies CASSFRGSSGNTIYF.

This clone appeared a single time. The rearrangement joins TRBV7-9 to TRBJ1-2; tentative D call: TRBD1 (6 bases). Germline CDR1 reads SEHNR; CDR2 reads FQNEAQ (reference sequence). The germline V and J ends were trimmed by 5 bases and 6 bases, with 22 bases remaining between them. The CDR3 runs to 16 residues. The CDR3 region has the DNA TGTGCCAGCAGCCGAGGGGGGGTTTGGTCAGGAAATGGCTACACCTTC. It yields the protein CASSRGGVWSGNGYTF. The entire variable domain, with the rest obtained from reference TRBV7-9 and TRBJ1-2, is as follows: DTGVSQNPRHKITKRGQNVTFRCDPISEHNRLYWYRQTLGQGPEFLTYFQNEAQLEKSRLLSDRFSAERPKGSFSTLEIQRTEQGDSAMYLCASSRGGVWSGNGYTFGSGTRLTVV.

This clone was seen once. The chain has TRBV7-2 and TRBJ2-2; tentative D call: TRBD2 (6 bases). CDR1 SGHTA and CDR2 FQGNSA come from the germline V gene. The CDR3 loop spans 17 amino acids. V was trimmed by 3 bases and J by 1 base, leaving 15 bases between them. The CDR3 nucleotides are TGTGCCAGCAGCTTCAAGCTAAGTAGCGGGAACACCGGGGAGCTGTTTTTT. As protein: CASSFKLSSGNTGELFF.

This rearrangement joins TRBV28 to TRBJ2-7; possible D gene TRBD2, 5 bases. Germline V CDR1 and CDR2: MDHEN, SYDVKM. The CDR3 consists of 12 residues. Trimming removed 2 bases from V and 4 bases from J, with 6 bases in between. For the CDR3, the DNA is TGTGCCAGCAGTTTAGGGGAGTACGAGCAGTACTTC. Amino acid sequence: CASSLGEYEQYF. The full variable domain, with the rest looked up from reference TRBV28 and TRBJ2-7, is DVKVTQSSRYLVKRTGEKVFLECVQDMDHENMFWYRQDPGLGLRLIYFSYDVKMKEKGDIPEGYSVSREKKERFSLILESASTNQTSMYLCASSLGEYEQYFGPGTRLTVT.

V gene TRBV6-2 or TRBV6-3 combines with J gene TRBJ1-1; D is undetermined. The CDR3 covers 12 residues. V lost 3 bases, J lost 4 bases, and 6 bases lay in between. Germline values: CDR1 MNHEY, CDR2 SVGEGT. For the CDR3, the DNA is TGTGCCAGCAGTTATACCGGCACTGAAGCTTTCTTT. Protein product: CASSYTGTEAFF.

The rearrangement links TRBV7-6 to TRBJ2-2; 7 bases are shared with TRBD2. The CDR3 covers 17 residues. Germline V lookup: CDR1 SGHVS, CDR2 FNYEAQ. With 5 bases clipped from V and 1 base from J, the junction kept 10 bases outside the gene matches. CDR3 sequence reads: CASSAGGPSGNTGELFF. The CDR3 DNA follows: TGTGCCAGCAGCGCCGGAGGGCCTAGCGGGAACACCGGGGAGCTGTTTTTT.

Details on this clone: Other nucleotide sequences in the sample specify the same CDR3. The rearrangement uses TRBV15 and TRBJ2-1, with TRBD2 matching 7 bases. The CDR3 totals 15 residues. V trimming: 6 bases; J trimming: 0 bases; junction bases outside the gene matches: 5. Germline V gene sequence: CDR1 LNHNV, CDR2 YYDKDF (reference sequence). The CDR3 is CATSRGGSSYNEQFF. CDR3 bases: TGTGCCACCAGTCGCGGCGGGAGCTCCTACAATGAGCAGTTCTTC.

CDR3 sequence reads: CASSLGGGWADTQYF. DNA of the CDR3: TGTGCCAGCAGTTTAGGCGGGGGGTGGGCAGATACGCAGTATTTT. This chain joins TRBV27 and TRBJ2-3; 8 bases fit TRBD2. CDR1 MNHEY and CDR2 SMNVEV come from the germline V gene (reference sequence). The CDR3 sequence is 15 residues long. The ends lost 2 bases at V and 4 bases at J; junction bases unmatched: 5.

The chain is built from TRBV5-4 and TRBJ1-3; 9 bases are shared with TRBD1. Germline trimming cut 7 bases from V and 6 bases from J; bases unmatched to any gene: 11. CDR1 is SGHNT and CDR2 is YYREEE in the germline V gene (reference sequence). This CDR3 region has 15 residues. CDR3 DNA: TGTGCCAGCCAGACCCCGGGACAGGGACTAAACACCATATATTTT. This gives the protein CASQTPGQGLNTIYF. Together with reference TRBV5-4 and TRBJ1-3, the CDR3 gives the full variable domain: ETGVTQSPTHLIKTRGQQVTLRCSSQSGHNTVSWYQQALGQGPQFIFQYYREEENGRGNFPPRFSGLQFPNYSSELNVNALELDDSALYLCASQTPGQGLNTIYFGEGSWLTVV.

There are a few counts of this clone. The chain recombines TRBV7-9 with TRBJ1-2, with TRBD1 matching 10 bases. Germline trimming cut 5 bases from V and 4 bases from J; bases unmatched to any gene: 7. This CDR3 region has 15 residues. Looked up from germline, CDR1 is SEHNR and CDR2 is FQNEAQ (reference sequence). CDR3 residues: CASSPWDRGIYGYTF. The DNA of the CDR3 is TGTGCCAGCAGCCCCTGGGACAGGGGAATCTATGGCTACACCTTC. The full variable domain, in which reference TRBV7-9 and TRBJ1-2 provide the parts outside the CDR3, is DTGVSQNPRHKITKRGQNVTFRCDPISEHNRLYWYRQTLGQGPEFLTYFQNEAQLEKSRLLSDRFSAERPKGSFSTLEIQRTEQGDSAMYLCASSPWDRGIYGYTFGSGTRLTVV.

V gene TRBV27 combines with J gene TRBJ2-5; a possible D gene is TRBD2 (6 bases). This CDR3 has 15 residues. Per germline, CDR1 MNHEY and CDR2 SMNVEV (reference sequence). V lost 3 bases and J lost 4, with 15 bases in between. The CDR3 reads CASSFGTRGAETQYF. In nucleotides, the CDR3 is TGTGCCAGCAGTTTCGGGACTCGGGGAGCAGAGACCCAGTACTTC.

This clone was observed once. This chain links TRBV5-6 with TRBJ1-1; D may be TRBD1 (5 bases). Germline loops: CDR1 SGHDT, CDR2 YYEEEE. The CDR3 covers 14 residues. Trimming stripped 2 bases from V and 2 bases from J, with 10 bases between. CDR3 in DNA: TGTGCCAGCAGCTTTGGGGCAGGAAACACTGAAGCTTTCTTT. It yields the protein CASSFGAGNTEAFF.

The rearrangement joins TRBV29-1 to TRBJ1-6, with 11 positions matching TRBD1. CDR3 length: 13 residues. Germline V gene data show CDR1 as SQVTM and CDR2 as ANQGSEA. The V segment lost 6 bases and the J segment 6 bases; nucleotides outside the gene matches: 1. The DNA of the CDR3 is TGCAGCGTAGGACAGGGGGCTAATTCACCCCTCCACTTT. This encodes CSVGQGANSPLHF. Full variable domain (outside the CDR3, taken from reference TRBV29-1 and TRBJ1-6): SAVISQKPSRDICQRGTSLTIQCQVDSQVTMMFWYRQQPGQSLTLIATANQGSEATYESGFVIDKFPISRPNLTFSTLTVSNMSPEDSSIYLCSVGQGANSPLHFGNGTRLTVT.

This sequence joins TRBV20-1 and TRBJ2-7; possibly TRBD1 for D (6 bases). Trimming left V 3 bases short and J 4 bases short, with 10 bases between. Germline loops: CDR1 DFQATT, CDR2 SNEGSKA (reference sequence). This CDR3 region has 12 residues. CDR3 in DNA: TGCAGTGCTAGTAGGGGGTTGTACGAGCAGTACTTC. Amino acid sequence: CSASRGLYEQYF.

Comment on this clone: The sample has other DNA sequences that encode this CDR3 too. J is TRBJ2-7 and V is TRBV27; D uncertain. The germline V gene encodes CDR1 MNHEY and CDR2 SMNVEV (reference sequence). The CDR3 has 13 amino acids. V was cut by 3 bases and J by 0 bases, with 6 bases left in between. The CDR3 spells CASSLASSYEQYF. CDR3 DNA: TGTGCCAGCAGTTTGGCAAGCTCCTACGAGCAGTACTTC.

The chain is built from TRBV7-8 and TRBJ2-6; D perhaps matches TRBD1 (5 bases). Germline CDR1 SGHVS, CDR2 FQNEAQ. Between the trimmed V and J ends, which lost 4 bases and 4 bases, there was a span of 11 bases. CDR3 size: 15 residues. CDR3 coding DNA: TGTGCCAGCAGCTCCCCAGGGTCCGGGGCCAACGTCCTGACTTTC. It specifies CASSSPGSGANVLTF.

V usage is TRBV20-1 and J usage is TRBJ2-2, with 9 bases that match TRBD2. Germline CDR1 is DFQATT and CDR2 is SNEGSKA (reference sequence). V gave up 3 bases and J gave up 3 bases; unmatched junction bases: 2. The CDR3 contains 14 residues. The DNA of the CDR3 is TGCAGTGCTAGTGGCGGGAGGGACACCGGGGAGCTGTTTTTT. Protein: CSASGGRDTGELFF.

The rearrangement links TRBV10-3 to TRBJ1-6; D perhaps matches TRBD1 (6 bases). V gave up 6 bases and J gave up 14 bases, with 23 bases separating them. The germline CDR1 and CDR2 sequences are ENHRY and SYGVKD. The CDR3 is 15 amino acids. CDR3 bases: TGTGCCATCAGCCCACAGGGAGGGGTAATGGTGGCCCTCCACTTT. Translating gives CAISPQGGVMVALHF.

The chain links TRBV4-1 to TRBJ2-1; TRBD1 might be the D (6 bases). CDR1 and CDR2 (germline): MGHRA, YSYEKL. The CDR3 runs to 14 residues. V was pared by 1 base and J by 8 bases, with 12 bases between. The CDR3 region is CASSQGTAVDEQFF. The CDR3 bases are TGCGCCAGCAGCCAAGGGACAGCGGTTGATGAGCAGTTCTTC.

The chain uses TRBV30 and TRBJ1-2; weak D call: TRBD1 (5 bases). Per the germline V gene, CDR1 is GTSNPN and CDR2 is SVGIG (reference sequence). The V and J ends lost 3 bases and 8 bases respectively, with 10 bases between them. The CDR3 consists of 11 residues. CDR3 region: CAWRRREGYTF. The CDR3 DNA is TGTGCCTGGAGACGCAGGGAAGGCTACACCTTC. Supplemented by reference TRBV30 and TRBJ1-2, the full variable domain reads SQTIHQWPATLVQPVGSPLSLECTVEGTSNPNLYWYRQAAGRGLQLLFYSVGIGQISSEVPQNLSASRPQDRQFILSSKKLLLSDSGFYLCAWRRREGYTFGSGTRLTVV.

This chain joins TRBV7-2 and TRBJ1-3; 7 nucleotides line up with TRBD1. This CDR3 is 15 amino acids long. J was trimmed by 4 bases and V by 5 bases; bases with no gene match: 8. Germline values: CDR1 SGHTA, CDR2 FQGNSA. CDR3 amino acids: CASSPRDSRGNTIYF. In DNA, the CDR3 is TGTGCCAGCAGCCCTCGGGACAGTCGAGGAAACACCATATATTTT.

The rearrangement uses TRBV30 and TRBJ1-2, with 10 bases that match TRBD1. Germline V gene sequence: CDR1 GTSNPN, CDR2 SVGIG (reference sequence). The CDR3 runs 14 residues. V was pared by 0 bases and J by 4 bases, with 2 bases of the junction left unmatched. CDR3 sequence: CAWSVRDRGYGYTF. The CDR3 DNA reads TGTGCCTGGAGTGTGCGGGACAGGGGCTATGGCTACACCTTC.

The rearrangement uses TRBV20-1 and TRBJ1-2, with D possibly TRBD1 on 5 matching bases. The CDR3 is made up of 13 amino acids. V shed 3 bases and J shed 4 bases, with 12 bases lying between them. Germline V CDR1 and CDR2: DFQATT, SNEGSKA (reference sequence). The CDR3 DNA reads as TGCAGTGCTAGTAAGGACACCTCCTATGGCTACACCTTC. Its protein product is CSASKDTSYGYTF.